These T cell receptor beta chains were read from a single sample in a study of T cell repertoires in cytomegalovirus infection. TCRdb ran MiXCR on the reads and lists one entry per CDR3 protein. The sample has approximately 300,000 distinct CDR3 sequences, about 27% seen once; the top ten hold about 20%. Antigens of these TCRs are unknown. The sequencing here drew on cultured PBMCs, taken from culture after CMV antigen stimulation. The source of these receptors is a human donor in good health (CMV status not recorded). Some clones in this sample may be carry-over from other donors' samples. CDR3s include the opening cysteine and the closing phenylalanine or tryptophan. The D gene is left open where the match is weak. Size is stated for part of the rows, as once, few or many counts, or as a class when the clone is expanded.

v_call: TRBV19
j_call: TRBJ2-3
d_call: NA
cdr3_length: 13
clone_size: NA
cdr3_nt: TGTGCCAGTACCAGGGGATTCACAGATACGCAGTATTTT
cdr3_aa: CASTRGFTDTQYF

v_call: TRBV12-3/TRBV12-4
j_call: TRBJ1-3
d_call: NA
cdr3_length: 14
clone_size: NA
cdr3_nt: TGTGCCAGCAGTCTCCTCTCCTCTGGAAACACCATATATTTT
cdr3_aa: CASSLLSSGNTIYF

v_call: TRBV19
j_call: TRBJ2-1
d_call: TRBD2
cdr3_length: 18
clone_size: few
cdr3_nt: TGTGCCAGTTCAGAGGGACTAGCGGGAAAGAGCTCCTACAATGAGCAGTTCTTC
cdr3_aa: CASSEGLAGKSSYNEQFF

v_call: TRBV6-5
j_call: TRBJ2-1
d_call: NA
cdr3_length: 16
clone_size: few
cdr3_nt: TGTGCCAGCAGTTACTCCGAGGAAACTACGGGCAATGAGCAGTTCTTC
cdr3_aa: CASSYSEETTGNEQFF

v_call: TRBV30
j_call: TRBJ1-1
d_call: NA
cdr3_length: 13
clone_size: few
cdr3_nt: TGTGCCTGGATTGGCGCTGGAGGGGCTGAAGCTTTCTTT
cdr3_aa: CAWIGAGGAEAFF

v_call: TRBV28
j_call: TRBJ2-5
d_call: NA
cdr3_length: 13
clone_size: NA
cdr3_nt: TGTGCCAGCAGTTTGGGGACATTTGAGACCCAGTACTTC
cdr3_aa: CASSLGTFETQYF

v_call: TRBV19
j_call: TRBJ2-7
d_call: TRBD1
cdr3_length: 15
clone_size: many
cdr3_nt: TGTGCCAGTAAATTGGGACAGGGAAATGCCTACGAGCAGTACTTC
cdr3_aa: CASKLGQGNAYEQYF

v_call: TRBV5-1
j_call: TRBJ1-1
d_call: NA
cdr3_length: 14
clone_size: NA
cdr3_nt: TGCGCCAGCAGCTTGGCCGTGGGGACCACTGAAGCTTTCTTT
cdr3_aa: CASSLAVGTTEAFF

v_call: TRBV12-3/TRBV12-4
j_call: TRBJ1-2
d_call: NA
cdr3_length: 15
clone_size: NA
cdr3_nt: TGTGCCAGCAGCTTCTCCCAAACAGGGATAGGTGGCTACACCTTC
cdr3_aa: CASSFSQTGIGGYTF

v_call: TRBV12-3/TRBV12-4
j_call: TRBJ1-6
d_call: TRBD1
cdr3_length: 14
clone_size: NA
cdr3_nt: TGTGCCAGCACCCAGGGACAGAGGAATTCACCCCTCCACTTT
cdr3_aa: CASTQGQRNSPLHF

v_call: TRBV7-6
j_call: TRBJ1-1
d_call: NA
cdr3_length: 13
clone_size: NA
cdr3_nt: TGTGCCAGCAGCTCCCAGGCAGACACTGAAGCTTTCTTT
cdr3_aa: CASSSQADTEAFF

v_call: TRBV28
j_call: TRBJ1-4
d_call: TRBD1
cdr3_length: 13
clone_size: NA
cdr3_nt: TGTGCCAGCCTGACAGGGGCGAATGAAAAACTGTTTTTT
cdr3_aa: CASLTGANEKLFF

v_call: TRBV7-2
j_call: TRBJ1-1
d_call: NA
cdr3_length: 15
clone_size: medium-sized
cdr3_nt: TGTGCCAGCAGCATAGGCAGGGGTCGGAACACTGAAGCTTTCTTT
cdr3_aa: CASSIGRGRNTEAFF

v_call: TRBV18
j_call: TRBJ2-4
d_call: TRBD2
cdr3_length: 14
clone_size: NA
cdr3_nt: TGTGCCAGCTCAGCCGGGGGGGTCGAAAACATTCAGTACTTC
cdr3_aa: CASSAGGVENIQYF

v_call: TRBV28
j_call: TRBJ2-1
d_call: TRBD1
cdr3_length: 18
clone_size: many
cdr3_nt: TGTGCCAGCAGTCCCCGGATCAGGGGGCAAACCTCCTACAATGAGCAGTTCTTC
cdr3_aa: CASSPRIRGQTSYNEQFF

v_call: TRBV7-3
j_call: TRBJ2-3
d_call: NA
cdr3_length: 12
clone_size: many
cdr3_nt: TGTGCCAGCAGCACCAGCACAGATACGCAGTATTTT
cdr3_aa: CASSTSTDTQYF

v_call: TRBV25-1
j_call: TRBJ1-2
d_call: NA
cdr3_length: 16
clone_size: many
cdr3_nt: TGTGCCAGCAGTGACCCCGGCAGGACCACCAACTATGGCTACACCTTC
cdr3_aa: CASSDPGRTTNYGYTF

v_call: TRBV11-2
j_call: TRBJ1-4
d_call: NA
cdr3_length: 15
clone_size: few
cdr3_nt: TGTGCCAGCAGCTCTTCCGGGTCACCAAATGAAAAACTGTTTTTT
cdr3_aa: CASSSSGSPNEKLFF

v_call: TRBV28
j_call: TRBJ2-5
d_call: TRBD1
cdr3_length: 15
clone_size: few
cdr3_nt: TGTGCCAGCAGTTCCCAGGGGGTCAGACAAGAGACCCAGTACTTC
cdr3_aa: CASSSQGVRQETQYF

v_call: TRBV4-1
j_call: TRBJ1-3
d_call: NA
cdr3_length: 15
clone_size: few
cdr3_nt: TGCGCCAGCAGCCCAAGCGCGGGGCGGAGGGACACCATATATTTT
cdr3_aa: CASSPSAGRRDTIYF

v_call: TRBV7-6
j_call: TRBJ2-3
d_call: TRBD1
cdr3_length: 15
clone_size: few
cdr3_nt: TGTGCCAGCAGCGGCCGGGACAGAGGCACAGATACGCAGTATTTT
cdr3_aa: CASSGRDRGTDTQYF

v_call: TRBV6-1
j_call: TRBJ2-1
d_call: NA
cdr3_length: 15
clone_size: few
cdr3_nt: TGTGCCAGCAGTGATACAGGGGGGGGGTACAATGAGCAGTTCTTC
cdr3_aa: CASSDTGGGYNEQFF

v_call: TRBV20-1
j_call: TRBJ1-2
d_call: TRBD1
cdr3_length: 15
clone_size: NA
cdr3_nt: TGCAGTGCTAGAGCCCTGACAGGGAGGAGCCATGGCTACACCTTC
cdr3_aa: CSARALTGRSHGYTF

v_call: TRBV9
j_call: TRBJ2-1
d_call: TRBD1
cdr3_length: 14
clone_size: NA
cdr3_nt: TGTGCCCCGCGCGGAGACAGGGTGAACAATGAGCAGTTCTTC
cdr3_aa: CAPRGDRVNNEQFF

v_call: TRBV20-1
j_call: TRBJ1-1
d_call: NA
cdr3_length: 13
clone_size: few
cdr3_nt: TGCAGTGTAATGGGCTTTACCTTCGATGAAGCTTTCTTT
cdr3_aa: CSVMGFTFDEAFF

v_call: TRBV7-3
j_call: TRBJ2-3
d_call: TRBD1
cdr3_length: 16
clone_size: NA
cdr3_nt: TGTGCCAGCAGCTTAGGACAGGGGGTGGGCACAGATACGCAGTATTTT
cdr3_aa: CASSLGQGVGTDTQYF

v_call: TRBV19
j_call: TRBJ1-2
d_call: NA
cdr3_length: 15
clone_size: NA
cdr3_nt: TGTGCCAGTAGTATAGCTGCAGGTCGGACATATGGCTACACCTTC
cdr3_aa: CASSIAAGRTYGYTF

v_call: TRBV2
j_call: TRBJ2-3
d_call: TRBD2
cdr3_length: 13
clone_size: NA
cdr3_nt: TGTGCCGGCGGGGGGGCTTTCACAGATACGCAGTATTTT
cdr3_aa: CAGGGAFTDTQYF

v_call: TRBV20-1
j_call: TRBJ2-7
d_call: TRBD2
cdr3_length: 14
clone_size: once
cdr3_nt: TGCAGTGCTAGGGCGGGGGGCGGGGTATACGAGCAGTACTTC
cdr3_aa: CSARAGGGVYEQYF

v_call: TRBV7-2
j_call: TRBJ1-1
d_call: NA
cdr3_length: 17
clone_size: few
cdr3_nt: TGTGCCAGCAGTCCCCGACAGGCCTGGGGGTCGAACACTGAAGCTTTCTTT
cdr3_aa: CASSPRQAWGSNTEAFF

v_call: TRBV20-1
j_call: TRBJ1-1
d_call: NA
cdr3_length: 11
clone_size: NA
cdr3_nt: TGCAGTGTCCCCGGATCTTATGAAGCTTTCTTT
cdr3_aa: CSVPGSYEAFF

v_call: TRBV4-2
j_call: TRBJ2-1
d_call: TRBD2
cdr3_length: 15
clone_size: NA
cdr3_nt: TGTGCCAGCAGGTCGGGACTAGCGGGAGGTGATGAGCAGTTCTTC
cdr3_aa: CASRSGLAGGDEQFF

v_call: TRBV7-2
j_call: TRBJ2-7
d_call: NA
cdr3_length: 14
clone_size: few
cdr3_nt: TGTGCCAGCAGCTTAACAGATGGGGTTGGCGAGCAGTACTTC
cdr3_aa: CASSLTDGVGEQYF

v_call: TRBV3-1
j_call: TRBJ1-2
d_call: TRBD1
cdr3_length: 15
clone_size: many
cdr3_nt: TGTGCCAGCAGCCAAGGGCCGGGACAGGGACCTGGCTACACCTTC
cdr3_aa: CASSQGPGQGPGYTF